One sample yielded the 20 T cell receptor beta chains listed below, sequenced in a study of regulatory T cells in long-lasting Graves disease. Time point described: newly diagnosed GD, antithyroid drugs for less than 3 months. PBMCs provided the RNA from which the TCR library was made. Assembly of TCR beta libraries relied on iRepertoire HTBI primers together with Arm-PCR of CDR3 regions. TCRdb redid the calling of the multiplex PCR reads with MiXCR, one entry per CDR3 protein. The table has about 300,000 distinct CDR3 sequences, about 18% seen once; the top ten hold more than 30%. The specimen was peripheral blood mononuclear cells (PBMCs), collected at new diagnosis, from a patient treated with antithyroid drugs. Source of these receptors: a female donor with Graves disease.

This clonotype occurred many times. The rearrangement joins TRBV6-2 or TRBV6-3 to TRBJ2-3, with 10 bases lining up with TRBD1. The germline gives CDR1 MNHEY, CDR2 SVGEGT. This CDR3 spans 15 amino acids. V gave up 6 bases and J gave up 6 bases; unmatched junction bases: 9. CDR3 sequence (DNA): TGTGCCAGCAGCGTGGGGACAGGGGCGGTGGATACGCAGTATTTT. Protein sequence: CASSVGTGAVDTQYF.

This clonotype was observed many times. The V call is TRBV12-3 or TRBV12-4, the J call TRBJ2-5; 10 nucleotides align to TRBD2. V shed 5 bases and J 2 bases; nucleotides not matched to a gene: 5. This CDR3 region has 15 residues. The CDR3 region has the DNA TGTGCCAGCAGTAAATGGACTAGCGGACAAGAGACCCAGTACTTC. As protein: CASSKWTSGQETQYF.

This chain uses TRBV18 with TRBJ2-3, with TRBD1 matching over 7 bases. CDR3 size: 17 residues. J gave up 1 base and V 3 bases, and 10 bases lay outside the gene matches. Germline-derived CDR1 and CDR2 are KGHSH and LQKENI. CDR3 loop: CASSPVRGTDRTDTQYF. Here the CDR3 DNA reads TGTGCCAGCTCACCGGTTAGGGGGACAGACCGCACAGATACGCAGTATTTT.

This clonotype was seen at least ten times. The chain recombines TRBV25-1 with TRBJ2-3; 9 nucleotides align to TRBD2. CDR1 is MGHDK and CDR2 is SYGVNS in the germline V gene. CDR3 size: 15 residues. J gave up 5 bases and V 10 bases, and 13 bases lay outside the gene matches. The CDR3 sequence: CATRGAGGPKDTQYF. CDR3 nucleotides: TGTGCCACCCGAGGGGCGGGAGGGCCGAAAGATACGCAGTATTTT.

This clonotype occurred many times. The chain employs TRBV5-1 and TRBJ2-5, with D hard to call. Germline V gives CDR1 SGHRS, CDR2 YFSETQ. Trimming removed 4 bases from V and 5 bases from J, with 15 bases in between. This CDR3 contains 14 residues. The CDR3 nucleotides are TGCGCCAGCAGCACCGGATCCTATGGGGAGACCCAGTACTTC. Residues: CASSTGSYGETQYF.

As to this clonotype: A read error may be the cause here, since a much bigger clone is one base away. This chain uses TRBV6-1 with TRBJ2-1; no clear D. V gave up 0 bases and J gave up 0 bases, with 15 bases separating them. Germline CDR1 is MNHNS and CDR2 is SASEGT. The CDR3 is 18 residues long. This CDR3 reads CASSEAPGVGLSYNEQFF. The CDR3 nucleotides read TGTGCCAGCAGTGAAGCCCCTGGGGTAGGGCTCTCCTACAATGAGCAGTTCTTC.

The chain couples TRBV11-2 to TRBJ2-1, with 10 nucleotides matching TRBD2. Trimming took 5 bases from V and 0 from J; bases not matched to a gene: 16. The length of the CDR3 is 20 residues. CDR1 SGHAT and CDR2 FQNNGV come from the germline V gene. The DNA of the CDR3 is TGTGCCAGCAGCGCGCGACTAGCGGGTAGGTTATTGAGCTCCTACAATGAGCAGTTCTTC. Translating gives CASSARLAGRLLSSYNEQFF.

Ten or more counts support this clonotype. The chain links TRBV10-2 to TRBJ2-7, with TRBD1 as a possible D gene (5 bases). The V gene lost 2 bases and the J gene lost 3 bases, with 14 bases spanning the gap. Looked up from germline, CDR1 is WSHSY and CDR2 is SAAADI. CDR3 length: 15 residues. The CDR3 loop reads CASSERQGLRYEQYF. The CDR3 region has the DNA TGCGCCAGCAGTGAGAGGCAGGGTCTCCGCTACGAGCAGTACTTC.

The V and J genes are TRBV2 and TRBJ2-2, with D perhaps being TRBD1 or TRBD2 (5 bases each). There are 17 residues in the CDR3. Germline V gives CDR1 SNHLY, CDR2 FYNNEI. V shed 3 bases and J shed 4 bases, with 18 bases lying between them. This chain's CDR3 is CASSDLGENTSTGELFF. CDR3 coding DNA: TGTGCCAGCAGTGATCTGGGGGAAAATACGAGCACCGGGGAGCTGTTTTTT. The full variable domain, its missing parts supplied by reference TRBV2 and TRBJ2-2, is EPEVTQTPSHQVTQMGQEVILRCVPISNHLYFYWYRQILGQKVEFLVSFYNNEISEKSEIFDDQFSVERPDGSNFTLKIRSTKLEDSAMYFCASSDLGENTSTGELFFGEGSRLTVL.

Only a few counts were recorded for this clonotype. The chain couples TRBV30 to TRBJ2-3; 9 bases are shared with TRBD1. V dropped 3 bases and J dropped 0; count of bases not matched to a gene: 7. Germline assignment: CDR1 GTSNPN and CDR2 SVGIG (reference sequence). The CDR3 sequence is 16 residues long. CDR3 nucleotides: TGTGCCTGGAGCCGGGACAGGGTGCGGAGCACAGATACGCAGTATTTT. Translating it yields CAWSRDRVRSTDTQYF.

This clonotype was observed a few times. V usage is TRBV4-1 and J usage is TRBJ2-1, with 10 bases lining up with TRBD2. The V gene's germline CDR1 is MGHRA and CDR2 YSYEKL. The CDR3 extends over 14 amino acids. V shed 1 base, J shed 9 bases, and the junction held 3 bases outside the gene matches. The chain's CDR3 is CASSQALAGGEQFF. The CDR3 DNA follows: TGCGCCAGCAGCCAAGCATTAGCGGGAGGTGAGCAGTTCTTC.

This clonotype was seen more than once but under ten times. The chain joins TRBV4-2 to TRBJ1-6, with TRBD1 identical over 7 bases. V dropped 8 bases and J dropped 9; count of bases not matched to a gene: 19. This CDR3 has 17 residues. Germline V gives CDR1 LGHNA, CDR2 YNFKEQ. For the CDR3, the DNA is TGTGCCAGCTCGCTCTCCGGGACAGACAGGTCGAGTTCACCCCTCCACTTT. It specifies CASSLSGTDRSSSPLHF.

This clonotype was observed at least ten times. The rearrangement uses TRBV7-9 and TRBJ2-5; the match to TRBD2 covers 12 bases. The CDR3 length is 15 residues. Unmatched junction bases numbered 5, after V lost 4 bases and J lost 5 bases. Per germline, CDR1 SEHNR and CDR2 FQNEAQ (reference sequence). The CDR3 loop is CASSSRLAGEETQYF. The CDR3 coding sequence is TGTGCCAGCAGCTCCCGACTAGCGGGAGAGGAGACCCAGTACTTC.

This clonotype was seen repeatedly, ten times or more. The rearrangement links TRBV12-3 or TRBV12-4 to TRBJ2-5; D ambiguous. The CDR3 loop spans 14 amino acids. The ends were cut back, 4 bases at V and 1 base at J, with 10 bases in the middle. CDR3 sequence reads: CASSYRGGQETQYF. The CDR3 DNA is TGTGCCAGCAGTTACCGAGGCGGCCAAGAGACCCAGTACTTC.

This clonotype was found a few times. The V call is TRBV7-9, the J call TRBJ1-1, with 7 bases identical to TRBD1. The J segment lost 5 bases and the V segment lost 4 bases, leaving 10 bases of the junction unmatched. The CDR3 covers 15 residues. CDR1 is SEHNR, CDR2 FQNEAQ, per germline (reference sequence). CDR3 sequence: CASSSPDRARTEAFF. The CDR3 nucleotides are TGTGCCAGCAGCTCTCCAGACAGGGCCAGGACTGAAGCTTTCTTT.

The chain has TRBV9 and TRBJ2-3; TRBD2 matches at 12 bases. The germline V gene has CDR1 SGDLS and CDR2 YYNGEE. This CDR3 spans 16 amino acids. V lost 8 bases and J lost 4; bases outside the gene matches: 11. CDR3 residues: CARGLTSGSGADTQYF. CDR3 in DNA: TGTGCCAGAGGGCTGACTAGCGGGAGTGGGGCAGATACGCAGTATTTT.

This clonotype was found many times. V usage is TRBV19 and J usage is TRBJ1-1; D might be TRBD1 (5 bases). The CDR3 is 13 amino acids. Trimming took 5 bases from V and 7 from J, leaving 14 bases between them. The germline V gene encodes CDR1 LNHDA and CDR2 SQIVND (reference sequence). CDR3 nucleotides: TGTGCCAGTAGTGCTAGACAGCTCGATGAAGCTTTCTTT. Protein sequence: CASSARQLDEAFF.

The DNA of the CDR3 is TGTGCCAGCAGCTTAGTGGGGGCGCGGACTAGCGGGCAGCGTAATGAGCAGTTCTTC. Residues: CASSLVGARTSGQRNEQFF. This chain joins TRBV7-8 and TRBJ2-1; 11 bases match TRBD2. J lost 7 bases, V lost 1 base, and 15 bases had no gene match. CDR3 length: 19 residues. CDR1 and CDR2 (germline): SGHVS, FQNEAQ.

The chain combines TRBV7-9 with TRBJ1-1, with D unresolved. Germline V lookup: CDR1 SEHNR, CDR2 FQNEAQ (reference sequence). The CDR3 contains 12 residues. V was clipped by 8 bases and J by 10 bases, with 17 bases between them. The CDR3, as DNA: TGTGCCAGCCCTTCGGGCGGTCGTGGAGCTTTCTTT. This sequence encodes CASPSGGRGAFF. The whole variable domain, filled in from reference TRBV7-9 and TRBJ1-1, reads DTGVSQNPRHKITKRGQNVTFRCDPISEHNRLYWYRQTLGQGPEFLTYFQNEAQLEKSRLLSDRFSAERPKGSFSTLEIQRTEQGDSAMYLCASPSGGRGAFFGQGTRLTVV.

This clonotype appeared many times. This chain links TRBV28 with TRBJ1-5; D is ambiguous. The CDR3 is 14 residues long. Germline CDR1 reads MDHEN; CDR2 reads SYDVKM. Trimming took off 2 bases at V and 2 bases at J, with 7 bases between the two ends. The DNA for the CDR3 is TGTGCCAGCAGTTTAACCCATGGCAATCAGCCCCAGCATTTT. Protein: CASSLTHGNQPQHF.